This T cell receptor beta chain came from a study of cytomegalovirus exposure and HLA in healthy donors. Study-level findings and limits: What a later analysis reportedly showed was that an Asian-associated ancestry cluster had fewer N-insertions than the roughly 670-donor mean. Across donors, most TCRs were seen rarely, yet some public ones were widespread. In an earlier analysis, most TCR beta V segments were productive about 87% or about 30% of the time.

As for the donors, each was a healthy bone marrow donor. This clone has a handful of counts. Its antigen is as yet unknown. PCR employed 60 Vbeta and 13 Jbeta primers. TCRdb's table, derived via immunoSEQ multiplex PCR, lists solely in-frame clones and lacks some. The table has roughly 120,000 clones, about 8.5% seen once. The sample taken for sequencing was PBMCs. This clonotype was obtained from a man aged 40-50 years in good health and CMV-seronegative.

CDR3: CASSLAVRGGSNFNEQFF. CDR3 in DNA: TGTGCCAGCAGCTTAGCGGTGCGGGGAGGGTCGAACTTCAATGAGCAGTTCTTC. V usage is TRBV7-9 and J usage is TRBJ2-1; TRBD2 agrees at 7 bases. J lost 6 bases, V lost 0 bases, and 14 bases had no gene match. The CDR3 has 18 residues. CDR1 and CDR2 (germline): SEHNR, FQNEAQ (reference sequence).